The 25 T cell receptor beta chains below all came from one sample that was sequenced in a study of T cells after yellow fever vaccination. TCRdb fed the 5' RACE reads into MiXCR, producing one record per CDR3 protein. Of more than 300,000 distinct CDR3 sequences detected, roughly 10% appear once; the ten largest clones hold over 3%. The sample was CD4+ T cells sorted from PBMCs, taken 45 days after the yellow fever booster vaccination. These receptor sequences come from a young man who received the YFV17D yellow fever vaccine.

This clonotype showed up many times. CDR3 in amino acids: CASSPQGVNYNEQFF. CDR3 DNA sequence: TGCGCCAGCAGCCCTCAGGGGGTCAATTACAATGAGCAGTTCTTC. This sequence joins TRBV5-1 and TRBJ2-1, with 7 bases identical to TRBD1. CDR1 and CDR2 (germline): SGHRS, YFSETQ. After removal of 4 bases from V and 4 bases from J, the junction contained 8 bases not matched to a gene. CDR3 length: 15 residues.

This clonotype came up a few times. This rearrangement joins TRBV5-1 to TRBJ2-5; D is perhaps TRBD1 or TRBD2 (5 bases each). The CDR3 is 14 residues long. CDR1 and CDR2 from the germline V gene are SGHRS and YFSETQ. The germline V and J ends were trimmed by 6 bases and 2 bases, with 14 bases remaining between them. CDR3 sequence reads: CASNKGTDQETQYF. DNA of the CDR3: TGCGCCAGCAACAAAGGGACGGATCAAGAGACCCAGTACTTC. The full variable domain, completed using reference TRBV5-1 and TRBJ2-5, is KAGVTQTPRYLIKTRGQQVTLSCSPISGHRSVSWYQQTPGQGLQFLFEYFSETQRNKGNFPGRFSGRQFSNSRSEMNVSTLELGDSALYLCASNKGTDQETQYFGPGTRLLVL.

This clonotype was observed a few times. The genes are TRBV12-3 or TRBV12-4 and TRBJ2-7; no clear D gene. The length of the CDR3 is 12 residues. Trimming removed 3 bases at V and 9 bases at J, with 12 bases between. The CDR3 nucleotides read TGTGCCAGCAGTTTTGATGGGCAATCGCAGTACGTC. Translating gives CASSFDGQSQYV.

This clonotype was detected a few times. The V and J genes are TRBV11-2 and TRBJ1-2, with D possibly being TRBD1 (6 bases). The V and J ends lost 5 bases and 8 bases respectively, with 24 bases between them. There are 16 residues in the CDR3. Germline V gene lookup returns CDR1 SGHAT and CDR2 FQNNGV. The CDR3 is CASSTRPFWGAKGYTF. The CDR3 nucleotides read TGTGCCAGCAGCACCCGACCCTTCTGGGGGGCGAAGGGCTACACCTTC.

The rearrangement links TRBV6-5 to TRBJ1-2; D uncertain. CDR1 and CDR2 from the germline V gene are MNHEY and SVGAGI. This CDR3 has 14 residues. Trimming took 6 bases from V and 7 from J, leaving 18 bases between them. The CDR3 coding sequence is TGTGCCAGCAGGGCGGATATTCGGTTGGGTGGCTACACCTTC. This translates into CASRADIRLGGYTF.

The CDR3 region has the DNA TGCAGCGTTGCAGGATGGGGTCAGCCCCAGCATTTT. Translation: CSVAGWGQPQHF. This rearrangement joins TRBV29-1 to TRBJ1-5, with D unresolved. Germline CDR1 SQVTM, CDR2 ANQGSEA. The CDR3 loop spans 12 amino acids. V was clipped by 4 bases and J by 6 bases, with 10 bases between them.

This chain connects TRBV7-2 to TRBJ1-3, with 8 bases lining up with TRBD1. The CDR3 contains 15 residues. In germline, CDR1 is SGHTA, CDR2 FQGNSA. V dropped 5 bases and J dropped 0; count of bases not matched to a gene: 3. The CDR3 here is CASSRQGTSGNTIYF. CDR3 in DNA: TGTGCCAGCAGCCGACAGGGGACCTCTGGAAACACCATATATTTT.

This clonotype was seen a few times. This chain links TRBV9 with TRBJ2-7; possible D gene TRBD1, 6 bases. V was pared by 2 bases and J by 3 bases, with 15 bases between. Germline V gene lookup returns CDR1 SGDLS and CDR2 YYNGEE. This CDR3 is built from 15 residues. The CDR3 DNA sequence: TGTGCCAGCAGCGTTAACGACAGGCCAGACTACGAGCAGTACTTC. It encodes CASSVNDRPDYEQYF.

CDR3 DNA sequence: TGTGCCAGCAGTTTGGGCGGGACCCCAAACAATGAGCAGTTCTTC. Translated: CASSLGGTPNNEQFF. The chain is built from TRBV28 and TRBJ2-1, with D possibly TRBD2 on 6 matching bases. In germline, CDR1 is MDHEN, CDR2 SYDVKM. V was clipped by 3 bases and J by 5 bases, with 14 bases between them. The CDR3 runs to 15 residues.

The sample holds a few counts of this clonotype. V usage is TRBV5-6 and J usage is TRBJ1-2, with D maybe TRBD1 (5 bases). CDR3 size: 13 residues. CDR1 SGHDT and CDR2 YYEEEE come from the germline V gene. Trimming pared 4 bases from V and 5 bases from J, leaving 12 bases between. CDR3 nucleotides: TGTGCCAGCAGCCCGCCGACAGCGTATGGCTACACCTTC. As protein: CASSPPTAYGYTF.

The chain has TRBV12-3 or TRBV12-4 and TRBJ1-5; tentatively, D is TRBD1 (5 bases). CDR3 length: 15 residues. V was cut by 5 bases and J by 2 bases, with 13 bases left in between. The CDR3 nucleotides are TGTGCCAGCAGTGTCCAGGGTGATGGCAATCAGCCCCAGCATTTT. As protein: CASSVQGDGNQPQHF.

A few counts support this clonotype. V gene TRBV12-3 or TRBV12-4 combines with J gene TRBJ1-2; no definite D call. This CDR3 region has 15 residues. Trimming left V 3 bases short and J 4 bases short, with 15 bases between. The CDR3 protein is CASSFGKGYLYGYTF. The CDR3 coding sequence is TGTGCCAGCAGTTTCGGAAAGGGTTACCTCTATGGCTACACCTTC.

The V gene is TRBV7-9, the J gene TRBJ2-3, with TRBD2 identical over 8 bases. Trimming at V came to 4 bases and at J to 4 bases, leaving 4 bases not matched to a gene. The CDR3 has 14 amino acids. Germline V gives CDR1 SEHNR, CDR2 FQNEAQ (reference sequence). CDR3 DNA sequence: TGTGCCAGCAGCTCAGGACTAGCTCCAGATACGCAGTATTTT. It is translated as CASSSGLAPDTQYF.

V usage is TRBV20-1 and J usage is TRBJ2-7; D perhaps matches TRBD1 (5 bases). This CDR3 is built from 15 residues. V was pared by 3 bases and J by 2 bases, with 17 bases between. The germline V gene has CDR1 DFQATT and CDR2 SNEGSKA (reference sequence). CDR3 sequence (DNA): TGCAGTGCTAGGTCCCGCAGGACAAGACCCTACGAGCAGTACGTC. This sequence encodes CSARSRRTRPYEQYV.

The gene calls are TRBV12-3 or TRBV12-4 and TRBJ1-5; TRBD1 is a possible D gene (5 bases). V was trimmed by 6 bases and J by 4 bases, leaving 16 bases between them. The CDR3 spans 15 residues. The CDR3, as DNA: TGTGCCAGCAGCCCGGGCGGGGCTTGGAATCAGCCCCAGCATTTT. It encodes CASSPGGAWNQPQHF.

This clonotype was picked up a small number of times. The chain couples TRBV7-9 to TRBJ1-2; maybe TRBD1 (6 bases). This CDR3 is built from 14 residues. V was shortened by 7 bases and J by 0 bases, with 12 bases between the two germline ends. Germline V gives CDR1 SEHNR, CDR2 FQNEAQ (reference sequence). CDR3 protein: CASKETGANYGYTF. The CDR3 nucleotides read TGTGCCAGCAAGGAGACAGGAGCTAACTATGGCTACACCTTC.

On this clonotype: Mismatch with germline at one junction end may stem from a read error. This chain links TRBV18 with TRBJ2-5; no clear D gene. This CDR3 comprises 12 residues. Germline assignment: CDR1 KGHSH and CDR2 LQKENI. Here the CDR3 reads CASSRSQETHYF. In DNA, the CDR3 is TGTGCCAGCTCCCGTAGCCAAGAGACCCATTACTTC.

This clonotype was picked up many times. This chain uses TRBV20-1 with TRBJ2-2, with a possible D match to TRBD2 (5 bases). Germline CDR1 and CDR2: DFQATT and SNEGSKA (reference sequence). This CDR3 has 12 residues. The V end was cut by 7 bases, the J end by 4 bases, with 10 bases between. The CDR3 region has the DNA TGCAGTGTCGCTAGCCCCACCGGGGAGCTGTTTTTT. It specifies CSVASPTGELFF.

The chain recombines TRBV19 with TRBJ2-2, with 8 bases fitting TRBD2. Germline CDR1 reads LNHDA; CDR2 reads SQIVND (reference sequence). This CDR3 has 16 amino acids. The trim removed 5 bases at V and 9 bases at J, leaving 14 bases unmatched. CDR3 in DNA: TGTGCCAGTAGTGTCCCTACGGGGGGGCGAATGAGGGAGCTGTTTTTT. Its translation: CASSVPTGGRMRELFF.

V gene TRBV20-1 combines with J gene TRBJ2-7, with a weak D call TRBD1 (5 bases). The ends were cut back, 2 bases at V and 1 base at J, with 15 bases in the middle. The CDR3 is made up of 15 amino acids. Germline V gene sequence: CDR1 DFQATT, CDR2 SNEGSKA (reference sequence). CDR3 sequence (DNA): TGCAGTGCTAGATCGGCAGGGCTACTTTCCTACGAGCAGTACTTC. It codes for CSARSAGLLSYEQYF.

This chain uses TRBV19 with TRBJ2-3; D is perhaps TRBD1 (5 bases). Germline V CDR1 and CDR2: LNHDA, SQIVND (reference sequence). The V and J ends lost 5 bases and 5 bases respectively, with 14 bases between them. CDR3 length equals 14 residues. The CDR3 nucleotides are TGTGCCAGTAGTCCAGTGGCAGGGCAAGATACGCAGTATTTT. Protein product: CASSPVAGQDTQYF.

This clonotype was counted at least ten times. V and J are TRBV7-2 and TRBJ2-1; no clear D gene. The CDR3 has 15 amino acids. Germline V gene lookup returns CDR1 SGHTA and CDR2 FQGNSA. V lost 5 bases to trimming and J lost 6 bases, with 17 bases between them. The CDR3 sequence is CASSPYMGNSNEQFF. The DNA of the CDR3 is TGTGCCAGCAGCCCGTACATGGGGAATTCCAATGAGCAGTTCTTC.

This clonotype has ten or more counts. The gene calls are TRBV2 and TRBJ2-4; the D gene is possibly TRBD1 (6 bases). Trimming stripped 9 bases from V and 6 bases from J, with 12 bases between. Germline loops: CDR1 SNHLY, CDR2 FYNNEI. This CDR3 is 12 amino acids long. The CDR3: CASSTGTNIQYF. In DNA, the CDR3 is TGTGCCAGTTCGACAGGCACAAACATTCAGTACTTC. The complete variable domain, with remaining parts taken from reference TRBV2 and TRBJ2-4, reads EPEVTQTPSHQVTQMGQEVILRCVPISNHLYFYWYRQILGQKVEFLVSFYNNEISEKSEIFDDQFSVERPDGSNFTLKIRSTKLEDSAMYFCASSTGTNIQYFGAGTRLSVL.

J is TRBJ2-7 and V is TRBV29-1; D remains unclear. The CDR3 totals 11 residues. Germline CDR1 and CDR2: SQVTM and ANQGSEA. Trimming pared 7 bases from V and 3 bases from J, leaving 10 bases between. For the CDR3, the DNA is TGCAGCGCTGGGATTCTCTACGAGCAGTACTTC. Protein: CSAGILYEQYF.

This clonotype was detected a few times. CDR3 amino acids: CASSGGGAGQETQYF. The CDR3 nucleotides read TGCGCCAGCAGCGGCGGGGGGGCCGGCCAAGAGACCCAGTACTTC. The chain recombines TRBV5-1 with TRBJ2-5, with 9 positions matching TRBD2. The CDR3 covers 15 residues. Germline V gene lookup returns CDR1 SGHRS and CDR2 YFSETQ. V lost 4 bases and J lost 1; bases outside the gene matches: 5.